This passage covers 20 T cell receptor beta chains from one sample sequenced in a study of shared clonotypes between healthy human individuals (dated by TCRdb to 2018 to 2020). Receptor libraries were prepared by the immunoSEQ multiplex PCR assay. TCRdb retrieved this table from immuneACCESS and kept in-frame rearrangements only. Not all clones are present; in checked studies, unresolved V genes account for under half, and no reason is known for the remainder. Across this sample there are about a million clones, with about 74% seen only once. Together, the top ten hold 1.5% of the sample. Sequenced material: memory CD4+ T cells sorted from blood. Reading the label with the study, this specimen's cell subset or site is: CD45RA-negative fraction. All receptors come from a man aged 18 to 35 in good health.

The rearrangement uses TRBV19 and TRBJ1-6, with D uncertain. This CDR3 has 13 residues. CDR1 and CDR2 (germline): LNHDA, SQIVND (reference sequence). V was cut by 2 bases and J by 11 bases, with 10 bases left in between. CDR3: CASSINREAPLHF. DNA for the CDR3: TGTGCCAGTAGTATAAATCGGGAGGCACCCCTCCACTTT.

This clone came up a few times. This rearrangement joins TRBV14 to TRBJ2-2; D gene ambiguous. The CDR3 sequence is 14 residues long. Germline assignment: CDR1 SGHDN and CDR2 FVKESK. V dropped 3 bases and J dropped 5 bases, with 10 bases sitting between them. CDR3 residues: CASSQYRWTGELFF. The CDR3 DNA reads TGTGCCAGCAGCCAGTATAGGTGGACCGGGGAGCTGTTTTTT.

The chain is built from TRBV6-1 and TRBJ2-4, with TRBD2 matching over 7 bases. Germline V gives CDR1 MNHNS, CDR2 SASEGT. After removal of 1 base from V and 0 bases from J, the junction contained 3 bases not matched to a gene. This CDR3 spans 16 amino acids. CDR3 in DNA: TGTGCCAGCAGTGAAGTGGGGGGGGGAGCCAAAAACATTCAGTACTTC. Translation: CASSEVGGGAKNIQYF.

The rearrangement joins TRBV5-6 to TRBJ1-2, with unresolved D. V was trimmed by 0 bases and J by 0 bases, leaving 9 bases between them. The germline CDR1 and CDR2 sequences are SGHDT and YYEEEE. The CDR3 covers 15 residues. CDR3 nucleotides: TGTGCCAGCAGCTTGGCGGTACTTACTAACTATGGCTACACCTTC. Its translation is CASSLAVLTNYGYTF.

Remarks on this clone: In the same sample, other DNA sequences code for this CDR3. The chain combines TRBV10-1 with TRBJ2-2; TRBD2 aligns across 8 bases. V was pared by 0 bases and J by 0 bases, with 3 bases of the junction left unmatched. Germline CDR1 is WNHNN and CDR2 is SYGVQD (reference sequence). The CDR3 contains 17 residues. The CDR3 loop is CASSESLLAANTGELFF. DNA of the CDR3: TGCGCCAGCAGTGAGTCTTTACTAGCGGCGAACACCGGGGAGCTGTTTTTT.

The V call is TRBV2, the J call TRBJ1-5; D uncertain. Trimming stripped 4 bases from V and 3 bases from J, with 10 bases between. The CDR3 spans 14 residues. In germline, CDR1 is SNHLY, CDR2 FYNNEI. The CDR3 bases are TGTGCCAGCAGTGCGAATGACCCCAATCAGCCCCAGCATTTT. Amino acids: CASSANDPNQPQHF.

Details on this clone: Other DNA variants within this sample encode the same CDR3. DNA for the CDR3: TGTGCCAGCAGTTTAAGGGAGGGAAATGGCTACACCTTC. Amino acid sequence: CASSLREGNGYTF. The chain employs TRBV27 and TRBJ1-2; D is unresolved. V gave up 2 bases and J gave up 6 bases, with 10 bases separating them. The CDR3 has 13 residues. CDR1 is MNHEY, CDR2 SMNVEV, per germline (reference sequence).

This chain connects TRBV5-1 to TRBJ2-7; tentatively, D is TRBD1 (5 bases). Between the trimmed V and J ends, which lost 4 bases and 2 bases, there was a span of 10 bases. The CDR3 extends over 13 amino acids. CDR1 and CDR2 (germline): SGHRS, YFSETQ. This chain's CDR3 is CASSPGHTYEQYF. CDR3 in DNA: TGCGCCAGCAGCCCCGGACACACCTACGAGCAGTACTTC.

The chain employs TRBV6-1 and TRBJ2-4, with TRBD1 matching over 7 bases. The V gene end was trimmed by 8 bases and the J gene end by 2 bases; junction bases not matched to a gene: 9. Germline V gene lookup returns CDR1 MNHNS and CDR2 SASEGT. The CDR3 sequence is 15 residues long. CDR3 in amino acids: CASGLLQGSKNIQYF. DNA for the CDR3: TGTGCCAGCGGCCTACTACAGGGGTCCAAAAACATTCAGTACTTC.

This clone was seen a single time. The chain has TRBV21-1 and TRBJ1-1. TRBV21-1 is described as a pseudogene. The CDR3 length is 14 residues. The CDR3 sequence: CASSNREGDTEAFF. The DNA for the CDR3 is TGTGCCAGCAGCAACAGGGAGGGTGACACTGAAGCTTTCTTT.

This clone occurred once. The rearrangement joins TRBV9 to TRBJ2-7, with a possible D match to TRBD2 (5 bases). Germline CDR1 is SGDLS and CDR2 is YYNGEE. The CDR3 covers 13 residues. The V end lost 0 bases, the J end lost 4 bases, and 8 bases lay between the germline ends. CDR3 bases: TGTGCCAGCAGCGTAGTATCGGGGTACGAGCAGTACTTC. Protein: CASSVVSGYEQYF.

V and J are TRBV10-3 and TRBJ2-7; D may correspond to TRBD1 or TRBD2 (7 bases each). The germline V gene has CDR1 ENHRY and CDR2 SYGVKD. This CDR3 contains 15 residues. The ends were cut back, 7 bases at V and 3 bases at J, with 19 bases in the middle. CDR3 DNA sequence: TGTGCCATCAACTCAGGGGGGGGAACACACTACGAGCAGTACTTC. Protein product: CAINSGGGTHYEQYF.

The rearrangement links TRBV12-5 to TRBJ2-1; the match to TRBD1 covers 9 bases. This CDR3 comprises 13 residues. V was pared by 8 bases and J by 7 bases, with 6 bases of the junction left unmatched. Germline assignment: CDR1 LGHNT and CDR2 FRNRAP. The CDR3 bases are TGTGCTAGTACAGGGGGCTTAGTAAATGAGCAGTTCTTC. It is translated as CASTGGLVNEQFF.

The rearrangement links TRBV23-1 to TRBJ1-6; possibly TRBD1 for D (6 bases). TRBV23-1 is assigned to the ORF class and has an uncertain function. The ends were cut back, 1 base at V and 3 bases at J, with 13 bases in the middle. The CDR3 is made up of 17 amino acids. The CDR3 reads CASSQYREGVYNSPLHF. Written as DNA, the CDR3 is TGCGCCAGCAGTCAATACAGGGAAGGGGTCTATAATTCACCCCTCCACTTT.

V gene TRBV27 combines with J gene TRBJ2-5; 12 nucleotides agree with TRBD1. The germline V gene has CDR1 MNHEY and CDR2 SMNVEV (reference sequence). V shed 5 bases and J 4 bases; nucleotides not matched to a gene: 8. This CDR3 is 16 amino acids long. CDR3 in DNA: TGTGCCAGCAGTCACGTACGGGACAGGGGGCGAGAGACCCAGTACTTC. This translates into CASSHVRDRGRETQYF.

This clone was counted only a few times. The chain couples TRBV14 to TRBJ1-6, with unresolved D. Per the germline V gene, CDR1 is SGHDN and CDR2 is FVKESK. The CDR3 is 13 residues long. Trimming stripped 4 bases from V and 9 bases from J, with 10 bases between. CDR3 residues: CASSPHFLSPLHF. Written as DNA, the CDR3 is TGTGCCAGCAGCCCCCATTTTCTTTCACCCCTCCACTTT.

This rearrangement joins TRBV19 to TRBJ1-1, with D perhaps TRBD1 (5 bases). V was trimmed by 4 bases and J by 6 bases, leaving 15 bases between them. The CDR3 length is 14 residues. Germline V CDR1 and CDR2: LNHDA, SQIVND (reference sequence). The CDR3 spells CASSTGGGWAEAFF. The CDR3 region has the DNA TGTGCCAGTAGTACGGGGGGAGGTTGGGCTGAAGCTTTCTTT.

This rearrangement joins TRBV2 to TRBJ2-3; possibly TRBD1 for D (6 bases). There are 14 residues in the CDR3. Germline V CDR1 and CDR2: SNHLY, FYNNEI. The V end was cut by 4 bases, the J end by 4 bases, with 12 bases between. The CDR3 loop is CASSVTGFSDTQYF. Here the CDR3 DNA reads TGTGCCAGCAGTGTAACAGGGTTTTCAGATACGCAGTATTTT.

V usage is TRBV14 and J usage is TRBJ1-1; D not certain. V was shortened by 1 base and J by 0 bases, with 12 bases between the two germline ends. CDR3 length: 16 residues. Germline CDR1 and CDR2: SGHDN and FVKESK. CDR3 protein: CASSQVYSFMNTEAFF. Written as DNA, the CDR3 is TGTGCCAGCAGCCAAGTTTACAGCTTTATGAACACTGAAGCTTTCTTT.

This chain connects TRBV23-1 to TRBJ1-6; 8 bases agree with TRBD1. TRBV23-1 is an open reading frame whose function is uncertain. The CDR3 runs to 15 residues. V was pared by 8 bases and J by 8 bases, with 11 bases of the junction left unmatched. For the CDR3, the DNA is TGCGCCAGCCTTGACAGGGGTACCCAACATTCACCCCTCCACTTT. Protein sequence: CASLDRGTQHSPLHF.